The TCR beta chain described here comes from a study of blood T cell repertoires in COVID-19. Turning to the study itself: Specimens from acute and convalescent COVID-19 originated in the United States, Italy and Spain. Sources were T cells, B-cell-depleted T cells, or PBMCs; the material itself was cDNA or gDNA.

The V end lost 0 bases, the J end lost 3 bases, and 4 bases lay between the germline ends. The CDR3 consists of 12 residues. Germline V CDR1 and CDR2: SGHDT, YYEEEE. Per the study methods: Estimation of nucleated cell counts was performed using reference gene primer amplification. TCRdb keeps only in-frame clones here, not all; method: immunoSEQ multiplex PCR. The DNA gave D and trimming, while V, J and clone size come from that table. The data contain about half a million clones, 80% to 90% of them singletons. The V gene is TRBV5-6, the J gene TRBJ2-7; D unresolved. The material sequenced was peripheral blood. The sequence was obtained from a human donor in a cohort sampled during active COVID-19. Here the CDR3 DNA reads TGTGCCAGCAGCTTGGATATCTACGAGCAGTACTTC. This translates into CASSLDIYEQYF.